This TCR beta chain was identified during a study of cytomegalovirus exposure and HLA in healthy donors. Study-level background: Most genotyped donors, roughly 80% of around 370, had Caucasian-associated genetic ancestry.

PCR employed 60 Vbeta and 13 Jbeta primers. Generated by immunoSEQ multiplex PCR, the TCRdb table keeps only in-frame clones and is missing some. This table holds about 95,000 clones, around 81% found once. The CDR3 runs 15 residues. CDR1 and CDR2 (germline): SEHNR, FQNEAQ (reference sequence). V gave up 5 bases and J gave up 3 bases, with 16 bases separating them. Study-level findings and limits: In a later analysis, parvovirus B19, influenza, CMV and Epstein-Barr virus appeared linked to several top co-occurrence clusters.

Worth noting for this clone: No antigen is known for it.

The sequencing sample was made of PBMCs. This TCR was sampled from an older woman in good health and CMV-seropositive. The J gene is TRBJ2-5, the V gene TRBV7-9; possible D gene TRBD2, 6 bases. The chain's CDR3 is CASSKRTGTEETQYF. The CDR3 coding sequence is TGTGCCAGCAGCAAACGGACTGGGACTGAAGAGACCCAGTACTTC.